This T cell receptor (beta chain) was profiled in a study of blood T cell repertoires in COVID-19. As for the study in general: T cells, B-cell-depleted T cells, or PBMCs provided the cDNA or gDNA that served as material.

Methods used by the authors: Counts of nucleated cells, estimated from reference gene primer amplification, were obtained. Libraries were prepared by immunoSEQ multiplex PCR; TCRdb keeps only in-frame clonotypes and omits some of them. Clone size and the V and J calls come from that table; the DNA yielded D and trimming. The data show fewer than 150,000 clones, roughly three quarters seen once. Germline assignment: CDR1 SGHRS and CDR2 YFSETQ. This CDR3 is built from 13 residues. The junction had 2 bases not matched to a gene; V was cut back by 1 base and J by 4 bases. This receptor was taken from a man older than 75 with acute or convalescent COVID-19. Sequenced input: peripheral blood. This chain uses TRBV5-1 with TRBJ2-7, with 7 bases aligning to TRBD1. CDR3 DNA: TGCGCCAGCAGCTTGCTACAGGGGTACGAGCAGTACTTC. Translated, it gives CASSLLQGYEQYF.